This T cell receptor beta chain comes out of a study of blood T cell repertoires in COVID-19. Whole-study context: Acute-phase and convalescent COVID-19 samples originated in the United States, Italy and Spain.

Remarks on this clone: Other DNA sequences within the sample encode an identical CDR3.

Per the study methods: Amplifying reference gene primers gave estimates of nucleated cell counts. Method: immunoSEQ multiplex PCR; TCRdb's copy keeps in-frame clones and lacks some. Clonal size and the V and J genes are those of that table, whereas D and trimming came from the DNA. The table includes 86,000 or so clones, more than 75% detected once. The CDR3 totals 14 residues. Germline V lookup: CDR1 LGHDT, CDR2 YNNKEL (reference sequence). V was cut by 0 bases and J by 7 bases, with 13 bases left in between. This chain joins TRBV3-1 (or the pseudogene TRBV3-2) and TRBJ2-7, with D maybe TRBD1 (5 bases). The sample was peripheral blood. This clonotype originated in a man in his forties or fifties with active or convalescent COVID-19. The CDR3 DNA is TGTGCCAGCAGCCAAGACCCCCAGGGTAGGGAGCAGTACTTC. Protein product: CASSQDPQGREQYF.